The rows below give T cell receptor beta chains drawn from one sample of a study of blood T cell repertoires in COVID-19. This table comes from immunoSEQ multiplex PCR, and its TCRdb copy is limited to in-frame clones, with some not included. The sample lists about 110,000 clones; 84% were seen once. Sequenced: peripheral blood. The receptors originated from a human donor in a cohort sampled during active COVID-19. The CDR3 runs from the conserved cysteine through the conserved F or W. A D gene is named only where the DNA matches it firmly. Clone size is stated in some rows and not others, as once, few, many or a class when expanded.

V	size	J	D	CDR3	DNA
TRBV7-8	NA	TRBJ2-3	TRBD1	CASSRVGGQGDTQYF	TGTGCCAGCAGCCGAGTGGGGGGACAGGGAGATACGCAGTATTTT
TRBV21-1	few	TRBJ1-6	NA	CASSKVGGLSLHF	TGTGCCAGCAGCAAAGTGGGGGGGCTGTCCCTCCACTTT
TRBV2	NA	TRBJ1-4	TRBD1	CASSAQGALEKLFF	TGTGCCAGCAGCGCCCAGGGGGCGCTTGAAAAACTGTTTTTT
TRBV27	NA	TRBJ1-1	NA	CASSLSGRDNTEAFF	TGTGCCAGCAGCCTCTCCGGGCGGGATAACACTGAAGCTTTCTTT
TRBV4-3	NA	TRBJ1-4	TRBD1	CASSQSPGTGSSNEKLFF	TGCGCCAGCAGCCAAAGCCCCGGGACAGGGAGCTCTAATGAAAAACTGTTTTTT
TRBV18	once	TRBJ2-2	TRBD1	CASSPGTGGSTGELFF	TGTGCCAGCTCACCTGGGACAGGGGGCTCGACCGGGGAGCTGTTTTTT
TRBV5-6	NA	TRBJ1-2	NA	CASSNPTGGMHYGYTF	TGTGCCAGCAGCAACCCGACGGGAGGGATGCACTATGGCTACACCTTC
TRBV29-1	NA	TRBJ1-2	TRBD1	CSVEVRGRNYGYTF	TGCAGCGTTGAAGTAAGGGGGCGCAACTATGGCTACACCTTC
TRBV30	few	TRBJ2-1	TRBD2	CASGTSGTYNEQFF	TGTGCCTCAGGGACTAGCGGGACCTACAATGAGCAGTTCTTC
TRBV2	NA	TRBJ2-1	NA	CASKAGLGQPTYNEQFF	TGTGCCAGCAAAGCGGGCCTCGGACAACCAACCTACAATGAGCAGTTCTTC
TRBV18	NA	TRBJ1-2	TRBD1	CASSPGTGNYGYTF	TGTGCCAGCTCACCAGGGACAGGGAACTATGGCTACACCTTC
TRBV7-8	NA	TRBJ1-2	NA	CASSFGTGVEGYTF	TGTGCCAGCAGCTTTGGTACCGGGGTGGAAGGCTACACCTTC
TRBV28	NA	TRBJ2-3	NA	CASSYKVAGSTSTDTQYF	TGTGCCAGCAGTTATAAGGTGGCGGGGTCCACTAGCACAGATACGCAGTATTTT
TRBV18	many	TRBJ2-3	TRBD2	CASSPAGGPDTQYF	TGTGCCAGCTCACCGGCGGGAGGGCCAGATACGCAGTATTTT
TRBV27	NA	TRBJ1-6	TRBD1	CASSPRDSYNSPLHF	TGTGCCAGCAGTCCCAGGGACAGTTATAATTCACCCCTCCACTTT
TRBV9	NA	TRBJ1-1	NA	CASSFLTGLNTEAFF	TGTGCCAGCAGTTTTCTGACAGGCCTAAACACTGAAGCTTTCTTT
TRBV29-1	NA	TRBJ1-2	NA	CSVGQSNRLYTF	TGCAGCGTTGGACAGTCGAACCGGCTTTACACCTTC
TRBV6-2/TRBV6-3	few	TRBJ2-1	NA	CASSFLANKQFF	TGTGCCAGCAGTTTCCTAGCGAATAAGCAGTTCTTC
TRBV19	NA	TRBJ1-5	NA	CASIPRGGLSNQPQHF	TGTGCCAGTATCCCTAGGGGAGGGCTGAGCAATCAGCCCCAGCATTTT
TRBV7-2	NA	TRBJ1-6	NA	CASSPRTATLYNSPLHF	TGTGCCAGCAGCCCCCGGACAGCCACACTATATAATTCACCCCTCCACTTT
TRBV4-3	NA	TRBJ1-1	TRBD1	CASSGQGGSTEAFF	TGCGCCAGCAGCGGACAGGGGGGTTCCACTGAAGCTTTCTTT
TRBV27	NA	TRBJ1-1	NA	CASSLTENTEAFF	TGTGCCAGCAGTTTGACAGAGAACACTGAAGCTTTCTTT
TRBV30	NA	TRBJ1-2	NA	CAWKSTGAVYGYTF	TGTGCCTGGAAATCGACAGGCGCGGTATATGGCTACACCTTC
TRBV3-1/TRBV3-2	NA	TRBJ1-5	NA	CASSQAGVNQPQHF	TGTGCCAGCAGCCAAGCAGGGGTAAATCAGCCCCAGCATTTT
TRBV3-1/TRBV3-2	NA	TRBJ1-1	TRBD1	CASSQGDREAEAFF	TGTGCCAGCAGCCAAGGGGACAGGGAAGCTGAAGCTTTCTTT
TRBV29-1	few	TRBJ1-2	NA	CSVVRQNYGYTF	TGCAGCGTTGTGCGGCAGAACTATGGCTACACCTTC
TRBV21-1	NA	TRBJ2-2	NA	CASSIRQGEGTGELFF	TGTGCCAGCAGCATCCGACAGGGCGAGGGCACCGGGGAGCTGTTTTTT
TRBV23-1	NA	TRBJ1-4	TRBD1	CASSQKGQGAEKLFF	TGCGCCAGCAGTCAAAAGGGACAGGGAGCTGAAAAACTGTTTTTT
TRBV24-1	few	TRBJ1-1	NA	CATRTGGPLNTEAFF	TGTGCCACCAGAACCGGGGGGCCCCTGAACACTGAAGCTTTCTTT
TRBV18	NA	TRBJ1-1	NA	CASSPGGAGNTEAFF	TGTGCCAGCTCACCAGGGGGCGCCGGGAACACTGAAGCTTTCTTT
TRBV5-4	NA	TRBJ2-7	TRBD2	CASSQKRERTYEQYF	TGTGCCAGCAGCCAGAAGCGGGAACGCACCTACGAGCAGTACTTC
TRBV19	NA	TRBJ1-1	NA	CASSIPLDSEAFF	TGTGCCAGTAGTATACCCTTGGACAGTGAAGCTTTCTTT
TRBV7-3	NA	TRBJ1-1	NA	CASSLYRGGEAFF	TGTGCCAGCAGCTTATATCGGGGAGGTGAAGCTTTCTTT
TRBV6-4	NA	TRBJ1-1	NA	CASSEQSNTEAFF	TGTGCCAGCAGTGAACAGTCGAACACTGAAGCTTTCTTT
TRBV30	NA	TRBJ2-5	TRBD1	CAWSAGQELTQYF	TGTGCCTGGAGTGCGGGACAGGAATTAACCCAGTACTTC
TRBV3-1/TRBV3-2	few	TRBJ1-6	NA	CASSQGHGGVNSPLHF	TGTGCCAGCAGCCAAGGACATGGGGGCGTTAATTCACCCCTCCACTTT
TRBV3-1/TRBV3-2	NA	TRBJ2-1	TRBD2	CASSQDGTSFNEQFF	TGTGCCAGCAGCCAAGATGGGACTAGCTTCAATGAGCAGTTCTTC
TRBV16	NA	TRBJ2-1	NA	CASSRSGPNEQFF	TGTGCCAGCAGCAGATCAGGGCCCAATGAGCAGTTCTTC
TRBV5-1	NA	TRBJ2-5	NA	CASSLMTGTEETQYF	TGCGCCAGCAGCTTAATGACGGGAACAGAAGAGACCCAGTACTTC
TRBV7-2	NA	TRBJ2-7	NA	CASSPPGSYEQYF	TGTGCCAGCAGCCCGCCGGGTTCCTACGAGCAGTACTTC
TRBV11-3	NA	TRBJ2-1	TRBD2	CASSLDFGLAEYNEQFF	TGTGCCAGCAGCTTAGATTTCGGACTAGCGGAGTACAATGAGCAGTTCTTC
TRBV29-1	NA	TRBJ2-1	TRBD2	CSVDGGGRAPSYNEQFF	TGCAGCGTCGATGGGGGCGGGAGGGCTCCCTCCTACAATGAGCAGTTCTTC
TRBV5-6	NA	TRBJ2-1	NA	CASSIDRFGLNEQFF	TGTGCCAGCAGTATAGACAGGTTTGGGTTAAATGAGCAGTTCTTC
TRBV27	NA	TRBJ1-6	NA	CASRQGLVKISPLHF	TGTGCCAGCAGACAGGGTTTAGTCAAAATTTCACCCCTCCACTTT
TRBV19	NA	TRBJ2-3	TRBD2	CASSETLAGGGGTDTQYF	TGTGCCAGTAGCGAAACACTAGCGGGAGGCGGTGGGACAGATACGCAGTATTTT
TRBV5-1	NA	TRBJ2-5	TRBD1	CASSPGQGYQETQYF	TGCGCCAGCAGCCCTGGACAGGGGTACCAAGAGACCCAGTACTTC
TRBV5-6	NA	TRBJ2-2	TRBD1	CASSPDRDPYTGELFF	TGTGCCAGCAGCCCAGACAGGGACCCTTACACCGGGGAGCTGTTTTTT
TRBV6-2/TRBV6-3	NA	TRBJ1-2	NA	CASTYPGTNYGYTF	TGTGCCAGCACTTATCCTGGCACTAACTATGGCTACACCTTC
TRBV9	NA	TRBJ2-5	NA	CASSVTSTIQETQYF	TGTGCCAGCAGCGTTACTAGCACCATCCAAGAGACCCAGTACTTC
TRBV6-2/TRBV6-3	NA	TRBJ2-1	TRBD1	CASSPQGFSGQLFHEQFF	TGTGCCAGCAGCCCACAGGGGTTTTCGGGACAGCTTTTCCATGAGCAGTTCTTC
TRBV27	NA	TRBJ1-4	NA	CASSQQATNEKLFF	TGTGCCAGCAGTCAACAGGCAACTAATGAAAAACTGTTTTTT
TRBV7-2	NA	TRBJ1-1	NA	CASSSGIWGTEAFF	TGTGCCAGCAGCTCCGGGATATGGGGCACTGAAGCTTTCTTT
TRBV7-8	NA	TRBJ1-2	NA	CASSLEGWGGGYTF	TGTGCCAGCAGCTTAGAAGGGTGGGGAGGTGGCTACACCTTC
TRBV27	NA	TRBJ2-7	NA	CASSPTQWGGASFHEQYF	TGTGCCAGCAGTCCTACCCAGTGGGGGGGGGCGAGCTTCCACGAGCAGTACTTC